This entry lists 25 T cell receptor beta chains sequenced from one sample in a study of T cell responses to AZD1222 COVID-19 vaccine. TCRdb's table, derived via immunoSEQ multiplex PCR, lists solely in-frame clones and lacks some. Altogether around 140,000 clones are present, over 90% being singletons, with the ten largest covering around 5.4%. The specimen comprised peripheral blood, sampled on day 0 of AZD1222 vaccination. The receptor set was obtained from an adult in good health.

This clone showed up many times. The chain joins TRBV19 to TRBJ1-5, with TRBD1 identical over 8 bases. The germline V gene has CDR1 LNHDA and CDR2 SQIVND (reference sequence). There are 15 residues in the CDR3. The junction had 11 bases not matched to a gene; V was cut back by 6 bases and J by 7 bases. The CDR3 nucleotides read TGTGCCAGTAGCCGGGGACAGGCTTCTGGGCAGCCCCAGCATTTT. It translates to CASSRGQASGQPQHF.

The chain couples TRBV19 to TRBJ1-3; 9 nucleotides line up with TRBD1. The CDR3 runs 19 residues. The junction had 21 bases not matched to a gene; V was cut back by 7 bases and J by 5 bases. The germline V gene encodes CDR1 LNHDA and CDR2 SQIVND (reference sequence). The CDR3 loop reads CASKPGTGTNFATRNTIYF. For the CDR3, the DNA is TGTGCCAGTAAACCCGGGACAGGGACAAATTTCGCTACAAGAAACACCATATATTTT.

This sequence joins TRBV19 and TRBJ1-1, with unresolved D. Trimming removed 4 bases at V and 1 base at J, with 4 bases between. Germline V gene lookup returns CDR1 LNHDA and CDR2 SQIVND (reference sequence). This CDR3 has 12 residues. The CDR3 sequence is CASSKENTEAFF. The CDR3 DNA reads TGTGCCAGTAGTAAAGAGAACACTGAAGCTTTCTTT.

V usage is TRBV30 and J usage is TRBJ2-1; no clear D gene. CDR1 is GTSNPN and CDR2 is SVGIG in the germline V gene (reference sequence). V was trimmed by 2 bases and J by 0 bases, leaving 17 bases between them. The CDR3 has 17 residues. The CDR3 region is CAWSPSITESSYNEQFF. The CDR3 coding sequence is TGTGCCTGGAGTCCCTCCATAACAGAAAGCTCCTACAATGAGCAGTTCTTC.

The V gene is TRBV28, the J gene TRBJ2-7, with D unresolved. The CDR3 runs to 12 residues. Trimming left V 3 bases short and J 3 bases short, with 6 bases between. The V gene's germline CDR1 is MDHEN and CDR2 SYDVKM. This CDR3 reads CASSFTYYEQYF. The CDR3, as DNA: TGTGCCAGCAGTTTTACGTACTACGAGCAGTACTTC.

V gene TRBV11-2 combines with J gene TRBJ1-1; no clear D gene. V dropped 1 base and J dropped 6 bases, with 15 bases sitting between them. There are 15 residues in the CDR3. Germline loops: CDR1 SGHAT, CDR2 FQNNGV. The CDR3 DNA reads as TGTGCCAGCAGCTTAGTCCCAGGTGGAATATCTGAAGCTTTCTTT. Translating it yields CASSLVPGGISEAFF.

The gene calls are TRBV5-5 and TRBJ2-1; D gene unclear. The CDR3 runs to 13 residues. The V gene's germline CDR1 is SGHKS and CDR2 YYEKEE (reference sequence). Trimming left V 4 bases short and J 2 bases short, with 7 bases between. As DNA, the CDR3 is TGTGCCAGCAGCGGTGGGCCCTACAATGAGCAGTTCTTC. Translated, it gives CASSGGPYNEQFF.

The chain is built from TRBV6-5 and TRBJ2-7; 11 nucleotides line up with TRBD2. The germline V gene encodes CDR1 MNHEY and CDR2 SVGAGI. This CDR3 spans 15 amino acids. The V gene end was trimmed by 5 bases and the J gene end by 0 bases; junction bases not matched to a gene: 3. CDR3 amino acids: CASSHTSGSSYEQYF. CDR3 nucleotides: TGTGCCAGCAGTCACACTAGCGGGAGCTCCTACGAGCAGTACTTC.

CDR3 sequence (DNA): TGTGCCAGTACCCCCCACACCCTTGGGACAGGTGTTAGCCTCGGGGAGCTGTTTTTT. Translation gives CASTPHTLGTGVSLGELFF. The chain links TRBV19 to TRBJ2-2, with 8 positions matching TRBD1. The CDR3 covers 19 residues. V shed 7 bases and J 7 bases; nucleotides not matched to a gene: 23. Germline V gives CDR1 LNHDA, CDR2 SQIVND (reference sequence).

The chain employs TRBV9 and TRBJ2-1; D may be TRBD2 (7 bases). This CDR3 is 15 amino acids long. Trimming left V 0 bases short and J 3 bases short, with 10 bases between. Per the germline V gene, CDR1 is SGDLS and CDR2 is YYNGEE. The chain's CDR3 is CASSVEGGGYNEQFF. The DNA for the CDR3 is TGTGCCAGCAGCGTAGAGGGAGGGGGCTACAATGAGCAGTTCTTC.

The chain joins TRBV7-2 to TRBJ2-5; 12 nucleotides align to TRBD2. The CDR3 covers 17 residues. Looked up from germline, CDR1 is SGHTA and CDR2 is FQGNSA. Trimming at V came to 5 bases and at J to 3 bases, leaving 10 bases not matched to a gene. This CDR3 is CASSPSGGGPGKETQYF. DNA for the CDR3: TGTGCCAGCAGCCCTAGCGGGGGGGGGCCTGGGAAAGAGACCCAGTACTTC.

V gene TRBV6-2 or TRBV6-3 combines with J gene TRBJ1-1; no firm D call. V shed 3 bases and J shed 6 bases, with 8 bases lying between them. This CDR3 contains 12 residues. CDR1 and CDR2 (germline): MNHEY, SVGEGT. The CDR3 region has the DNA TGTGCCAGCAGTTATCTGAGGGCTGAAGCTTTCTTT. Amino acids: CASSYLRAEAFF.

This clone was observed a single time. V and J are TRBV7-3 and TRBJ2-3; 11 positions match TRBD2. This CDR3 has 15 residues. The V gene end was trimmed by 5 bases and the J gene end by 2 bases; junction bases not matched to a gene: 3. Germline V gives CDR1 SGHTA, CDR2 FQGTGA. The CDR3 DNA is TGTGCCAGCAGCCCACTAGCGGGGGTCACAGATACGCAGTATTTT. This gives the protein CASSPLAGVTDTQYF.

The chain recombines TRBV19 with TRBJ2-7, with TRBD2 matching 14 bases. The V gene end was trimmed by 6 bases and the J gene end by 7 bases; junction bases not matched to a gene: 5. This CDR3 is built from 14 residues. In germline, CDR1 is LNHDA, CDR2 SQIVND (reference sequence). CDR3 loop: CASRGTSGGREQYF. The CDR3 bases are TGTGCCAGTAGGGGGACTAGCGGGGGCAGAGAGCAGTACTTC.

V usage is TRBV7-9 and J usage is TRBJ2-7; the D gene could be TRBD1 or TRBD2 (6 bases each). CDR1 and CDR2 from the germline V gene are SEHNR and FQNEAQ (reference sequence). The CDR3 sequence is 17 residues long. Trimming removed 1 base at V and 0 bases at J, with 16 bases between. CDR3 protein: CASSLEGKGGPSYEQYF. The CDR3, as DNA: TGTGCCAGCAGCTTAGAAGGAAAGGGGGGACCCTCCTACGAGCAGTACTTC. Filled out from reference TRBV7-9 and TRBJ2-7, the complete variable domain reads DTGVSQNPRHKITKRGQNVTFRCDPISEHNRLYWYRQTLGQGPEFLTYFQNEAQLEKSRLLSDRFSAERPKGSFSTLEIQRTEQGDSAMYLCASSLEGKGGPSYEQYFGPGTRLTVT.

The J gene is TRBJ1-3, the V gene TRBV9; D is unclear. The CDR3 has 11 residues. The V gene's germline CDR1 is SGDLS and CDR2 YYNGEE. Between the trimmed V and J ends, which lost 6 bases and 4 bases, there was a span of 5 bases. CDR3 in amino acids: CASKRGNTIYF. The CDR3, as DNA: TGTGCCAGCAAGCGGGGAAACACCATATATTTT. Full variable domain (outside the CDR3, taken from reference TRBV9 and TRBJ1-3): DSGVTQTPKHLITATGQRVTLRCSPRSGDLSVYWYQQSLDQGLQFLIQYYNGEERAKGNILERFSAQQFPDLHSELNLSSLELGDSALYFCASKRGNTIYFGEGSWLTVV.

The chain joins TRBV18 to TRBJ2-3; TRBD1 matches at 7 bases. There are 18 residues in the CDR3. The junction had 15 bases not matched to a gene; V was cut back by 4 bases and J by 2 bases. Germline CDR1 is KGHSH and CDR2 is LQKENI. DNA of the CDR3: TGTGCCAGCTCACGGCGCCTGGGCCGAGACAGGGCCACAGATACGCAGTATTTT. It translates to CASSRRLGRDRATDTQYF.

This sequence joins TRBV4-1 and TRBJ2-1; 7 nucleotides agree with TRBD2. CDR1 is MGHRA and CDR2 is YSYEKL in the germline V gene. Trimming removed 6 bases from V and 0 bases from J; junction bases left unmatched: 17. CDR3 length: 19 amino acids. The CDR3 loop reads CASSVSRAAGTFSYNEQFF. The CDR3 DNA is TGCGCCAGCAGTGTTTCCAGGGCAGCGGGGACCTTCTCCTACAATGAGCAGTTCTTC.

V usage is TRBV30 and J usage is TRBJ1-4; 7 nucleotides align to TRBD1. The CDR3 has 13 residues. V lost 2 bases to trimming and J lost 6 bases; unmatched junction nucleotides: 3. The germline V gene encodes CDR1 GTSNPN and CDR2 SVGIG (reference sequence). CDR3 nucleotide sequence: TGTGCCTGGAGTCAGGGGGTAGATGAAAAACTGTTTTTT. The encoded protein is CAWSQGVDEKLFF.

The J gene is TRBJ2-3, the V gene TRBV7-3, with 7 bases that match TRBD2. V lost 5 bases and J lost 1; bases outside the gene matches: 9. The CDR3 is made up of 16 amino acids. Germline CDR1 is SGHTA and CDR2 is FQGTGA. Written as DNA, the CDR3 is TGTGCCAGCAGCCGGGGACGGGGAGGGGGCACAGATACGCAGTATTTT. It codes for CASSRGRGGGTDTQYF.

Note on this clone: Other nucleotide sequences from this sample produce the same CDR3. V gene TRBV10-3 combines with J gene TRBJ1-1; D might be TRBD1 (5 bases). Germline loops: CDR1 ENHRY, CDR2 SYGVKD. V was trimmed by 0 bases and J by 3 bases, leaving 8 bases between them. CDR3 length equals 14 residues. CDR3 DNA sequence: TGTGCCATCAGTGAGTCGGGGGGGGACACTGAAGCTTTCTTT. It encodes CAISESGGDTEAFF.

This chain joins TRBV28 and TRBJ1-5; D is possibly TRBD1 (6 bases). This CDR3 has 13 amino acids. V was trimmed by 5 bases and J by 4 bases, leaving 9 bases between them. Germline CDR1 MDHEN, CDR2 SYDVKM. CDR3 region: CASSPTGNQPQHF. The CDR3 region has the DNA TGTGCCAGCAGTCCTACAGGGAATCAGCCCCAGCATTTT.

This chain joins TRBV12-5 and TRBJ2-1; 10 bases align to TRBD1. The germline gives CDR1 LGHNT, CDR2 FRNRAP. Trimming removed 0 bases from V and 4 bases from J; junction bases left unmatched: 6. This CDR3 contains 17 residues. CDR3 nucleotide sequence: TGTGCTAGTGGTTTGGTATTCGGGACAGGGGCTTACAATGAGCAGTTCTTC. It encodes CASGLVFGTGAYNEQFF. Full variable domain (rest looked up from reference TRBV12-5 and TRBJ2-1): DARVTQTPRHKVTEMGQEVTMRCQPILGHNTVFWYRQTMMQGLELLAYFRNRAPLDDSGMPKDRFSAEMPDATLATLKIQPSEPRDSAVYFCASGLVFGTGAYNEQFFGPGTRLTVL.

This chain joins TRBV7-9 and TRBJ1-1; D gene ambiguous. CDR1 is SEHNR, CDR2 FQNEAQ, per germline (reference sequence). The CDR3 spans 13 residues. Trimming stripped 5 bases from V and 3 bases from J, with 10 bases between. In DNA, the CDR3 is TGTGCCAGCAGCCGGATTGGGGACACTGAAGCTTTCTTT. It specifies CASSRIGDTEAFF.

This chain connects TRBV28 to TRBJ2-1; D assignment may be TRBD1 or TRBD2 (5 bases each). The V gene's germline CDR1 is MDHEN and CDR2 SYDVKM. V shed 4 bases and J shed 8 bases, with 21 bases lying between them. There are 16 residues in the CDR3. The CDR3 sequence: CASSSGTVGFGDEQFF. The CDR3, as DNA: TGTGCCAGCAGTTCCGGGACCGTGGGGTTTGGCGATGAGCAGTTCTTC.